The T cell receptor beta chain described here comes from a study of identical twins. TCRdb used MiXCR to reprocess the 5' RACE reads, holding one entry per CDR3 protein. The sample consists of approximately 700,000 distinct CDR3 sequences, about 18% of them appearing once. The CDR3 extends over 13 amino acids. Germline values: CDR1 SGHRS, CDR2 YFSETQ. For this clonotype: One end of the junction does not line up with germline, which may come from a read error.

The sample also formed part of further work on T cells expressing NK-cell markers.

The sequencing sample was made of PBMCs. The clonotype was recovered from a woman between 18 and 30 years old in good health. The gene calls are TRBV5-1 and TRBJ2-3; D may be TRBD2 (6 bases). The CDR3 bases are TGCGCCACCAGCTCACCCCGGGGGGATACGCAGTATTTT. Residues: CATSSPRGDTQYF.